This TCR beta chain is from a study of T cells in localized non-small cell lung cancer. V lost 3 bases to trimming and J lost 3 bases, with 8 bases between them. CDR1 is MNHEY and CDR2 is SVGAGI in the germline V gene. This CDR3 contains 13 residues. This clone was picked up one time. Only in-frame clones appear in the TCRdb table, and some are missing; sequencing was by immunoSEQ multiplex PCR. In the table there are some 27,000 clones, roughly 89% of which are singletons. The V and J genes are TRBV6-5 and TRBJ1-1; D is undetermined. The source of this sequence is a woman aged 18-49 years with stage I lung adenocarcinoma. The sample in question was peripheral blood, obtained before any cancer treatment. The CDR3, as DNA: TGTGCCAGCAGTTATAAATTGTACACTGAAGCTTTCTTT. This codes for CASSYKLYTEAFF.